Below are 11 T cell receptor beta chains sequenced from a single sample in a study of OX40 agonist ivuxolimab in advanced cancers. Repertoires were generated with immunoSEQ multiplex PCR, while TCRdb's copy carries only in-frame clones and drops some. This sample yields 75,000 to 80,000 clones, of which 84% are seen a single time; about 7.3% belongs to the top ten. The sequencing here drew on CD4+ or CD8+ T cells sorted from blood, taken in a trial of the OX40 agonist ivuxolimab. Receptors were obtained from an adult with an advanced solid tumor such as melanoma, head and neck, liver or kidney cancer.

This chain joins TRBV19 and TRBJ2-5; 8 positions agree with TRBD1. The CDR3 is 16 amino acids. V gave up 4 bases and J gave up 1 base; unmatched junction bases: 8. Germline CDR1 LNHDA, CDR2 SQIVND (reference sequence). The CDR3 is CASSTAKTGAQETQYF. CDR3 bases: TGTGCCAGTAGTACTGCGAAGACAGGGGCCCAAGAGACCCAGTACTTC.

CDR3 nucleotide sequence: TGTGCCAGCAGCCCCCTGCGGGCCTATATATCTGAAGCTTTCTTT. Residues: CASSPLRAYISEAFF. The V gene is TRBV7-2, the J gene TRBJ1-1; D gene unclear. This CDR3 contains 15 residues. Germline values: CDR1 SGHTA, CDR2 FQGNSA. Between the trimmed V and J ends, which lost 5 bases and 6 bases, there was a span of 19 bases.

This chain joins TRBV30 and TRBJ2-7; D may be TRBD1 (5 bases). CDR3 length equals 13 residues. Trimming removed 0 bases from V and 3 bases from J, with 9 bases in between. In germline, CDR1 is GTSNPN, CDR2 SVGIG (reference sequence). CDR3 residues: CAWSVPGNYEQYF. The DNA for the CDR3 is TGTGCCTGGAGTGTCCCAGGGAACTACGAGCAGTACTTC.

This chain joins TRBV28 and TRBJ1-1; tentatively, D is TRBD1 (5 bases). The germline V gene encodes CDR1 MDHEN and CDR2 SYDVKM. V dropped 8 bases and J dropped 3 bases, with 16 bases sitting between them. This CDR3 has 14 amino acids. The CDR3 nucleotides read TGTGCCAGCCAGGGTTGGCTAGCAGACACTGAAGCTTTCTTT. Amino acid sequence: CASQGWLADTEAFF.

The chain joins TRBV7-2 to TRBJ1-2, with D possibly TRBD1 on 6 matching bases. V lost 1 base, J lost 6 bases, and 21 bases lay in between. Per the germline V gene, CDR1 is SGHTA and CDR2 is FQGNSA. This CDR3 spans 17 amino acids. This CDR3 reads CASSLDRDGRGTNGYTF. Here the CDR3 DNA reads TGTGCCAGCAGCTTAGATCGTGACGGCAGGGGCACTAATGGCTACACCTTC.

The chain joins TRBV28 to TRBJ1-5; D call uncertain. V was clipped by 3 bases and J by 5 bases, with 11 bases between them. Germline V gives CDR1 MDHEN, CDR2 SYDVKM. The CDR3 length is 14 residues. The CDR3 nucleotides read TGTGCCAGCAGTTTCGCGCAGGACGATCAGCCCCAGCATTTT. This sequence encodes CASSFAQDDQPQHF.

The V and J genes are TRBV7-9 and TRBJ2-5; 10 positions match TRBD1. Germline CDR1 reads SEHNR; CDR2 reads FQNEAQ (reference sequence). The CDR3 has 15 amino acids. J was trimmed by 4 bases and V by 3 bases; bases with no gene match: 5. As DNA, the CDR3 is TGTGCCAGCAGCTTCATGACAGGGGGCGCAGAGACCCAGTACTTC. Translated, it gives CASSFMTGGAETQYF.

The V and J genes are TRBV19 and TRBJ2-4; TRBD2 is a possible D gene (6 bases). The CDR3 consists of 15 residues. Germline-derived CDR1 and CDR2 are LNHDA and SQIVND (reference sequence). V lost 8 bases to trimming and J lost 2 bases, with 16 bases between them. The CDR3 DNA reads TGTGCCAGTCGAGGGAGGTTCGTAACCAAAAACATTCAGTACTTC. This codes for CASRGRFVTKNIQYF. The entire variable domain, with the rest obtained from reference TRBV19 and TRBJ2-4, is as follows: DGGITQSPKYLFRKEGQNVTLSCEQNLNHDAMYWYRQDPGQGLRLIYYSQIVNDFQKGDIAEGYSVSREKKESFPLTVTSAQKNPTAFYLCASRGRFVTKNIQYFGAGTRLSVL.

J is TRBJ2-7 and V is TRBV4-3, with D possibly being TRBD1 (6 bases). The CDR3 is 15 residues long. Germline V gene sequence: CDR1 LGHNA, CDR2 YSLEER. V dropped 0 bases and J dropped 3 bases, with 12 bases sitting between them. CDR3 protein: CASSQEIGGGYEQYF. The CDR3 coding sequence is TGCGCCAGCAGCCAAGAGATTGGGGGCGGCTACGAGCAGTACTTC.

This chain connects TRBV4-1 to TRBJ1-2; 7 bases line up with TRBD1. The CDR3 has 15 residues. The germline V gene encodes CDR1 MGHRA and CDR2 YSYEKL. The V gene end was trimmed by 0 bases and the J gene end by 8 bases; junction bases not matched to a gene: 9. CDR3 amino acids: CASSQEGRQGWGYTF. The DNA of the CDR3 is TGCGCCAGCAGCCAAGAAGGAAGACAGGGATGGGGCTACACCTTC.

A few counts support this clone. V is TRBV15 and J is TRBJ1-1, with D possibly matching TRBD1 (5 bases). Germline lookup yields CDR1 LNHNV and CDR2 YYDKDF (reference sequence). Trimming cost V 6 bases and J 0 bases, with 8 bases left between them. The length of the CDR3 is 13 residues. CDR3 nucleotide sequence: TGTGCCACCAGTAGACAGATGAACACTGAAGCTTTCTTT. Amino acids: CATSRQMNTEAFF.